Below are 14 T cell receptor beta chains sequenced from a single sample in a study of Graves' ophthalmopathy and Graves' hyperthyroidism (dated by TCRdb to 2016 to 2019). TCRdb shows the sequencer as Illumina HiSeq 2000. For repertoire sequencing, the TCR beta CDR3 regions were amplified from RNA transcripts. The first round of RT-PCR was done with HTBI primers and the Qiagen OneStep RT-PCR kit, and was followed by a second round of multiplex PCR, then size selection and purification. TCRdb applied fastp at Q25 and MiXCR to the public reads, then kept only in-frame beta chains. Rows are combined by CDR3 protein, so each entry shows the most common genes and DNA. This sample gives 500,000 to 700,000 distinct CDR3 sequences in total; 22% of them show up just once. The top ten clones comprise approximately 6.5% of the sample. What was sequenced was peripheral blood. The receptor set was obtained from a woman under 30 with stable Graves' hyperthyroidism. Some clones in this sample may be carry-over from other donors' samples. Donor details come from another sample of the same person, matched by shared clones.

This clonotype was seen a single time. The gene calls are TRBV29-1 and TRBJ2-5, with D perhaps TRBD1 (5 bases). Germline CDR1 reads SQVTM; CDR2 reads ANQGSEA. V was shortened by 7 bases and J by 3 bases, with 15 bases between the two germline ends. The CDR3 covers 13 residues. This CDR3 is CSASRGVKETQYF. As DNA, the CDR3 is TGCAGCGCTTCAAGGGGCGTGAAAGAGACCCAGTACTTC.

At least ten counts were recorded for this clonotype. The genes are TRBV6-5 and TRBJ2-5, with 7 bases aligning to TRBD2. The V and J ends lost 3 bases and 5 bases, in that order; junction bases with no gene match: 15. The germline gives CDR1 MNHEY, CDR2 SVGAGI. CDR3 length: 17 residues. CDR3 DNA: TGTGCCAGCAGTTATTACCCCCAGACTAGCTGGGGGGAGACCCAGTACTTC. It yields the protein CASSYYPQTSWGETQYF.

At least ten counts were recorded for this clonotype. The chain uses TRBV3-1 and TRBJ1-5, with 8 bases lining up with TRBD1. The CDR3 has 17 residues. Germline CDR1 and CDR2: LGHDT and YNNKEL (reference sequence). The V and J ends lost 1 base and 3 bases, in that order; junction bases with no gene match: 8. In DNA form, the CDR3 reads TGTGCCAGCAGCCAAGGGGGGACAGGTCTCCTCAATCAGCCCCAGCATTTT. Its translation: CASSQGGTGLLNQPQHF.

This rearrangement joins TRBV29-1 to TRBJ2-2, with D perhaps TRBD1 or TRBD2 (5 bases each). Looked up from germline, CDR1 is SQVTM and CDR2 is ANQGSEA. Deletions cut 5 bases from V and 11 bases from J, with 12 bases between. The CDR3 extends over 11 amino acids. CDR3 nucleotides: TGCAGCGTTCAGGGAGTGGGCGAGCTGTTTTTT. It specifies CSVQGVGELFF.

There are many counts of this clonotype. In DNA form, the CDR3 reads TGTGCCAGCAGTAAGTACGGGACAGACAATTCACCCCTCCACTTT. Translating gives CASSKYGTDNSPLHF. V gene TRBV6-1 combines with J gene TRBJ1-6, with 7 positions matching TRBD1. The J segment lost 7 bases and the V segment lost 5 bases, leaving 8 bases of the junction unmatched. The CDR3 contains 15 residues. Germline loops: CDR1 MNHNS, CDR2 SASEGT.

This clonotype was counted a few times. The chain recombines TRBV9 with TRBJ2-5, with 7 bases that match TRBD2. The CDR3 has 16 amino acids. V shed 3 bases and J 5 bases; nucleotides not matched to a gene: 13. The germline gives CDR1 SGDLS, CDR2 YYNGEE. CDR3: CASSGGRAAIEETQYF. Here the CDR3 DNA reads TGTGCCAGCAGCGGTGGGAGGGCCGCTATCGAGGAGACCCAGTACTTC. The complete variable domain, with remaining parts taken from reference TRBV9 and TRBJ2-5, reads DSGVTQTPKHLITATGQRVTLRCSPRSGDLSVYWYQQSLDQGLQFLIQYYNGEERAKGNILERFSAQQFPDLHSELNLSSLELGDSALYFCASSGGRAAIEETQYFGPGTRLLVL.

Many counts were recorded for this clonotype. The chain uses TRBV13 and TRBJ2-5; no firm D call. Trimming stripped 5 bases from V and 4 bases from J, with 11 bases between. CDR3 size: 13 residues. Looked up from germline, CDR1 is PRHDT and CDR2 is FYEKMQ (reference sequence). CDR3 protein: CASSTQTGETQYF. The CDR3 DNA reads as TGTGCCAGCAGCACCCAGACCGGAGAGACCCAGTACTTC.

The chain recombines TRBV19 with TRBJ1-5, with a weak D call TRBD1 (5 bases). The V end was cut by 9 bases, the J end by 0 bases, with 9 bases between. This CDR3 has 13 residues. Germline CDR1 is LNHDA and CDR2 is SQIVND (reference sequence). CDR3: CARGRDSNQPQHF. In nucleotides, the CDR3 is TGTGCCAGGGGACGGGATAGCAATCAGCCCCAGCATTTT.

This clonotype was detected ten times or more. CDR3 nucleotides: TGTGCCAGCAGTTTCAAGGCAGGTCGGGACTACGAGCAGTACTTC. It yields the protein CASSFKAGRDYEQYF. This chain uses TRBV12-3 or TRBV12-4 with TRBJ2-7; a weak D match, TRBD2 (5 bases). V lost 3 bases and J 3 bases, leaving 15 bases between the germline ends. This CDR3 has 15 residues.

This clonotype appeared many times. This chain links TRBV4-1 with TRBJ1-5; the D gene is possibly TRBD1 (6 bases). Trimming removed 1 base from V and 0 bases from J, with 13 bases in between. The CDR3 runs 17 residues. Looked up from germline, CDR1 is MGHRA and CDR2 is YSYEKL. The CDR3 nucleotides read TGCGCCAGCAGCCAAGTTTCGTACAGGGTTAGCAATCAGCCCCAGCATTTT. It codes for CASSQVSYRVSNQPQHF.

This chain joins TRBV6-5 and TRBJ1-3; no definite D call. In germline, CDR1 is MNHEY, CDR2 SVGAGI. The CDR3 length is 15 residues. V was trimmed by 0 bases and J by 2 bases, leaving 8 bases between them. This CDR3 reads CASSYSPTTGNTIYF. In DNA form, the CDR3 reads TGTGCCAGCAGTTACTCCCCTACTACTGGAAACACCATATATTTT.

V is TRBV12-3 or TRBV12-4 and J is TRBJ2-5, with 13 bases aligning to TRBD2. The CDR3 runs 19 residues. V dropped 6 bases and J dropped 0; count of bases not matched to a gene: 13. In DNA form, the CDR3 reads TGTGCCAGCAGGCTGACTAGCGGGGGGCGCCACTCGTACCAAGAGACCCAGTACTTC. It specifies CASRLTSGGRHSYQETQYF.

The chain recombines TRBV3-1 with TRBJ1-1; 7 nucleotides match TRBD1. V shed 3 bases and J 4 bases; nucleotides not matched to a gene: 8. Per the germline V gene, CDR1 is LGHDT and CDR2 is YNNKEL (reference sequence). The CDR3 length is 15 residues. Here the CDR3 reads CASSQDRDSLTEAFF. The CDR3 DNA sequence: TGTGCCAGCAGCCAGGATCGGGACAGCCTCACTGAAGCTTTCTTT.

This clonotype was observed a handful of times. This chain connects TRBV6-2 or TRBV6-3 to TRBJ2-2; possibly TRBD2 for D (5 bases). Germline assignment: CDR1 MNHEY and CDR2 SVGEGT. The CDR3 runs 15 residues. V dropped 9 bases and J dropped 2 bases, with 16 bases sitting between them. CDR3 sequence (DNA): TGTGCCAGGGCCAGCGGCGGGTCTAACACCGGGGAGCTGTTTTTT. This codes for CARASGGSNTGELFF.